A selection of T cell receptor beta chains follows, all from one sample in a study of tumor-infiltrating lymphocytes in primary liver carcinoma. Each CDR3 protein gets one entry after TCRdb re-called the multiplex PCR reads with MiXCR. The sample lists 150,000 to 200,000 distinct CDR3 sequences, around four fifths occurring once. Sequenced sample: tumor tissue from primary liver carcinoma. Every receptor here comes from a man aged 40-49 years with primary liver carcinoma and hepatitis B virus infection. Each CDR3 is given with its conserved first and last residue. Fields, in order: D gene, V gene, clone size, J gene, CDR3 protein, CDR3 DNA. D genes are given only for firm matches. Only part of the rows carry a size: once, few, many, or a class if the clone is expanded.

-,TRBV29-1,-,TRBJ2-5,CSVESAAGRSETQHF,TGCAGCGTTGAATCAGCGGCGGGTAGATCTGAGACCCAGCACTTC
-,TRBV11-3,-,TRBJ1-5,CASGLDLGVAQPQRF,TGTGCCAGTGGCTTAGATCTGGGGGTGGCTCAGCCCCAGCGTTTT
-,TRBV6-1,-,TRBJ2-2,CVTNPRGTIEELFF,TGTGTCACCAACCCTCGAGGGACAATAGAGGAGCTTTTTTTT
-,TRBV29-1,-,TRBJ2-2,CGVIKDPRLGELLF,TGCGGCGTTATAAAGGACCCTCGATTGGGGGAGCTGTTATTT
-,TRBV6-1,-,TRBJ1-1,CASSKVRDTEAFF,TGTGCCAGCAGTAAAGTCAGGGATACTGAAGCTTTCTTT
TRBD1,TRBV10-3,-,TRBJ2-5,CAISGTGLGETRYF,TGTGCCATCAGTGGGACAGGGTTGGGAGAGACCCGGTACTTC
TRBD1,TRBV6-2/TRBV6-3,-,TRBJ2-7,CANSYSTQGNRYDQYF,TGTGCCAACAGTTACTCGACACAGGGGAATCGCTACGATCAGTACTTC
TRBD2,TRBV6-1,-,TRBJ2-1,CASSAIGTSFEGEQLF,TGTGCCAGCAGTGCCATAGGGACTAGTTTTGAGGGTGAGCAGCTCTTC
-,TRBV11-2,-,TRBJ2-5,CASCSGAFTQYF,TGTGCCAGCTGCTCAGGGGCCTTTACCCAGTACTTC
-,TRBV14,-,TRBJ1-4,CASTYSLEGKLFF,TGTGCCAGCACATACTCCCTCGAAGGAAAACTGTTTTTT
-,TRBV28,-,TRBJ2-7,CASGSPGTPRASEQYF,TGTGCCAGCGGTTCCCCTGGGACTCCCAGGGCGTCCGAGCAATACTTC
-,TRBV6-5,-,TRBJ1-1,CASSHPGAYAEAFF,TGTGCCAGCAGTCATCCGGGAGCCTACGCTGAAGCTTTCTTT
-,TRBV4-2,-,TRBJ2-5,CASGQVRGAGETQCF,TGTGCCAGCGGCCAAGTACGGGGGGCGGGGGAGACCCAGTGCTTC
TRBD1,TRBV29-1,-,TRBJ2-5,CSVESQRGRAETQYF,TGCAGCGTTGAATCGCAAAGGGGGCGAGCAGAGACCCAGTACTTC
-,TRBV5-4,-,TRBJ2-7,CASSLGPGIGRYGQYF,TGTGCCAGCAGCTTGGGCCCCGGGATAGGGAGATACGGGCAGTACTTC
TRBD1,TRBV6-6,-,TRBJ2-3,CASTGQGTDTQYF,TGTGCCAGCACAGGACAGGGTACAGATACGCAGTATTTT
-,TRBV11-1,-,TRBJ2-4,CASGYSRTIGTKNIQYF,TGTGCCAGCGGCTATTCCAGGACTATCGGGACCAAAAACATTCAGTACTTC
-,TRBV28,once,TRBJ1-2,CVSSLGFSLLNYGYTF,TGTGTCAGCAGCCTAGGTTTCAGTCTACTTAACTATGGCTACACCTTC
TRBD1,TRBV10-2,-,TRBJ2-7,CANSRDRAIDEQYF,TGCGCCAACAGCCGGGACAGGGCTATCGACGAACAGTACTTC
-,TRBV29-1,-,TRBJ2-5,CSFRAALFQETQYF,TGTAGCTTTAGGGCTGCATTGTTTCAAGAGACCCAGTACTTC
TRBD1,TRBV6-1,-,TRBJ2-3,CAYTEGGTTDTQYF,TGTGCCTACACTGAAGGGGGCACCACAGATACGCAGTATTTT
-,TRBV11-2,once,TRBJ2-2,CASSHVLGRIGEMFF,TGTGCCAGCAGTCATGTCCTGGGGAGGATCGGGGAGATGTTTTTT
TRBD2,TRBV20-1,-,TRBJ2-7,CSSSGVRESGEQYF,TGCAGTTCCTCGGGGGTGCGGGAGTCCGGCGAGCAGTACTTC
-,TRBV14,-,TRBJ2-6,CAISSTQTGHANVLTF,TGTGCCATCAGTTCCACCCAGACGGGGCACGCCAACGTCCTGACTTTC
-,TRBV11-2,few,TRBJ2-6,CTTQRPRSEANILTF,TGTACCACCCAGCGGCCGCGCTCTGAGGCCAACATCCTGACTTTC
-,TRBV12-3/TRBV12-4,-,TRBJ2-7,CASSDSRVPYLQYF,TGTGCCAGCAGTGATTCCAGGGTACCCTACTTGCAGTACTTC
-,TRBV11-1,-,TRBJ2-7,CANSLGPAGESSYEQDF,TGTGCCAACAGCTTAGGGCCCGCGGGTGAAAGCTCCTACGAGCAGGATTTC
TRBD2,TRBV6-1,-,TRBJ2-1,CASSESSGGLAGIYNEQLF,TGTGCCAGCAGTGAATCCTCAGGGGGGCTAGCGGGAATCTACAATGAGCAGTTATTC
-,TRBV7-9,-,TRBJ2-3,CTSSPNNGDTQYF,TGTACCAGCAGCCCAAATAATGGAGATACGCAGTATTTT
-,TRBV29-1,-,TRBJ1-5,CNAGGGANQPQLF,TGCAACGCCGGAGGGGGAGCGAATCAGCCTCAGCTTTTT
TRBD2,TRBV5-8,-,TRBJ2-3,CASSRGRATADTQYF,TGTGCCAGCAGCCGCGGGAGGGCCACGGCAGATACGCAGTATTTT
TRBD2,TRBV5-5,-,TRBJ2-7,CVSNLVMGAGVWEQYF,TGTGTCAGCAACTTGGTTATGGGAGCGGGAGTATGGGAGCAGTACTTC
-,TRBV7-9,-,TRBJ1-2,CASSTSVGEQGYTF,TGTGCCAGCAGCACATCTGTGGGAGAGCAGGGCTACACCTTC
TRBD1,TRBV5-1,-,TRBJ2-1,CASRLGQGAYNEQFF,TGTGCCAGCCGCTTGGGACAGGGGGCCTACAATGAGCAGTTCTTC
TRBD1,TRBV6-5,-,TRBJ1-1,CALQQGRNTEAFF,TGTGCCTTACAACAGGGGCGGAACACGGAAGCTTTCTTT
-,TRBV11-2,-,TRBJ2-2,CASSLDHRRRDTEKLFF,TGTGCCAGTAGCTTAGATCATCGGCGTAGGGACACAGAGAAGCTGTTTTTT